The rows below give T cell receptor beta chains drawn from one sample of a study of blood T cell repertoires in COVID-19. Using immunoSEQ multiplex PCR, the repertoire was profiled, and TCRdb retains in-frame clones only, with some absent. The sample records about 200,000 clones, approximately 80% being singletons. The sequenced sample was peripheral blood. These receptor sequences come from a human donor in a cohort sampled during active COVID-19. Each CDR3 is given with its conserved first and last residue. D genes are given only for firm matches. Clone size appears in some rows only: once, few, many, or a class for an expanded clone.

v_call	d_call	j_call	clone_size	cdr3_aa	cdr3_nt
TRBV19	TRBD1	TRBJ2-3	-	CASSMGAQGADTQYF	TGTGCCAGTAGTATGGGGGCTCAGGGGGCAGATACGCAGTATTTT
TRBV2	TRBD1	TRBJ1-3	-	CAALLKGGGNTIYF	TGTGCCGCTCTCCTCAAAGGGGGCGGAAACACCATATATTTT
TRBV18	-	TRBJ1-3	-	CASSPARSLSLSGNTIYF	TGTGCCAGCTCACCGGCGAGGAGTCTGAGCCTCTCTGGAAACACCATATATTTT
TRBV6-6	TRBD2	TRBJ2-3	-	CASSEREGTDTQYF	TGTGCCAGCAGTGAGCGGGAGGGCACAGATACGCAGTATTTT
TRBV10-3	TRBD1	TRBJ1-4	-	CATSWTGGEGVEKLFF	TGTGCCACCTCTTGGACAGGGGGCGAGGGTGTTGAAAAACTGTTTTTT
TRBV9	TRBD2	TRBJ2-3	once	CASSVGPGVAGAEISTDTQYF	TGTGCCAGCAGCGTAGGCCCGGGGGTAGCGGGGGCAGAGATTAGCACAGATACGCAGTATTTT
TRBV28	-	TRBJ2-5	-	CASSGGDNRQETQYF	TGTGCCAGCAGTGGTGGTGACAACCGTCAAGAGACCCAGTACTTC
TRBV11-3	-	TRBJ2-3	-	CASSSLEQDTQYF	TGTGCCAGCAGTTCGTTAGAGCAAGATACGCAGTATTTT
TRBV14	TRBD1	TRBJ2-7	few	CASSPYPTGFSYEQYF	TGTGCCAGCAGCCCCTACCCGACAGGGTTCTCCTACGAGCAGTACTTC
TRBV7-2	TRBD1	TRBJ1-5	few	CASSLAGTGEKFF	TGTGCCAGCAGCTTAGCCGGGACAGGAGAGAAATTTTTT
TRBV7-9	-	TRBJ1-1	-	CASTQGRGNTEAFF	TGTGCCAGCACACAAGGAAGGGGGAACACTGAAGCTTTCTTT
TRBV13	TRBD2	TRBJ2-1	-	CASSLDGVAGGQGDEQFF	TGTGCCAGCAGCTTAGATGGGGTAGCGGGAGGGCAGGGCGATGAGCAGTTCTTC
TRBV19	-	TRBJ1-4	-	CASSIAEDNEKLFF	TGTGCCAGTAGTATAGCGGAGGATAATGAAAAACTGTTTTTT
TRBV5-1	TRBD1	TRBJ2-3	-	CASSSGQGSTDTQYF	TGCGCCAGCAGCTCCGGACAGGGAAGCACAGATACGCAGTATTTT
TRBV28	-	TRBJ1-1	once	CASRNSQNTEAFF	TGTGCCAGCCGAAACAGTCAGAACACTGAAGCTTTCTTT
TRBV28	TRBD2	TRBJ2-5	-	CASSPLWGGQETQYF	TGTGCCAGCAGTCCCCTCTGGGGGGGTCAAGAGACCCAGTACTTC
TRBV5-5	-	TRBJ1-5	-	CASSIRGTGKFDQPQHF	TGTGCCAGCAGCATAAGGGGAACAGGGAAATTCGATCAGCCCCAGCATTTT
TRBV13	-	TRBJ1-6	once	CASSLGKGSGLDSPLHF	TGTGCCAGCAGCTTAGGCAAAGGGTCAGGGCTGGATTCACCCCTCCACTTT
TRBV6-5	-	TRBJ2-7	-	CASSGHDSYEQYF	TGTGCCAGCTCCGGACATGACTCCTACGAGCAGTACTTC
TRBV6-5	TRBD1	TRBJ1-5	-	CASSRDSSNQPQHF	TGTGCCAGCAGTCGGGACAGCTCTAATCAGCCCCAGCATTTT
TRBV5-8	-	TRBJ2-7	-	CASSLAPAGYEQYF	TGTGCCAGCAGCTTGGCCCCCGCCGGCTACGAGCAGTACTTC
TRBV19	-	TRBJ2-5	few	CASSKIKGNPQETQYF	TGTGCCAGTAGTAAAATCAAGGGGAATCCCCAAGAGACCCAGTACTTC
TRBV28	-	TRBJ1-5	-	CASSLRSGPGSNQPQHF	TGTGCCAGCAGTTTACGATCAGGGCCCGGGAGCAATCAGCCCCAGCATTTT
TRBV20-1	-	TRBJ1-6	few	CSASFIRAQGSPLHF	TGCAGTGCTAGTTTTATTCGGGCCCAGGGTTCACCCCTCCACTTT
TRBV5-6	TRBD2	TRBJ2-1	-	CASSSGLAGVNEQFF	TGTGCCAGCAGCTCGGGACTAGCGGGAGTCAATGAGCAGTTCTTC
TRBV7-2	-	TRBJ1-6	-	CASSLEPNSPLHF	TGTGCCAGCAGCTTAGAGCCGAATTCACCCCTCCACTTT
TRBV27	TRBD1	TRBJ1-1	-	CASSFGQGVGEAFF	TGTGCCAGCAGTTTTGGACAGGGGGTTGGTGAAGCTTTCTTT
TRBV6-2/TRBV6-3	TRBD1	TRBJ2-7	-	CASSSRDRGYEQYF	TGTGCCAGCAGCTCCCGGGACAGGGGCTACGAGCAGTACTTC
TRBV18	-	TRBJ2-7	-	CASSLNQNEQYF	TGTGCCAGCTCACTGAATCAGAACGAGCAGTACTTC
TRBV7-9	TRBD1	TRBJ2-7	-	CASSPRQGQYYEQYF	TGTGCCAGCAGCCCCAGACAGGGTCAATACTACGAGCAGTACTTC
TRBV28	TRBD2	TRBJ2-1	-	CASSSGTSGRSEQFF	TGTGCCAGCAGTTCTGGGACTAGCGGGCGCAGTGAGCAGTTCTTC
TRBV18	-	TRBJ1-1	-	CASSPRTEAMNTEAFF	TGTGCCAGCTCACCCCGGACAGAGGCCATGAACACTGAAGCTTTCTTT
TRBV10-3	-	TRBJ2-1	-	CASRAGNGDYNEQFF	TGTGCCAGCCGAGCTGGCAACGGAGACTACAATGAGCAGTTCTTC
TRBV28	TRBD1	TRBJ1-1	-	CASSTPGQGNTEAFF	TGTGCCAGCAGTACCCCGGGACAGGGAAACACTGAAGCTTTCTTT
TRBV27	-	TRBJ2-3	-	CASSLRATSTDTQYF	TGTGCCAGCAGTTTACGAGCCACTAGCACAGATACGCAGTATTTT
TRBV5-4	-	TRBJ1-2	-	CASSRPRADYGYTF	TGTGCCAGCAGCCGTCCCAGGGCGGACTATGGCTACACCTTC
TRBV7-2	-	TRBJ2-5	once	CASSLIVREETQYF	TGTGCCAGCAGCTTAATCGTCCGGGAAGAGACCCAGTACTTC
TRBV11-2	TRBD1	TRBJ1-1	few	CASSPHRGSGVNTEAFF	TGTGCCAGCAGCCCTCACAGGGGGTCAGGGGTGAACACTGAAGCTTTCTTT
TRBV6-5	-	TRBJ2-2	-	CASSYRENTGELFF	TGTGCCAGCAGTTACCGGGAGAACACCGGGGAGCTGTTTTTT
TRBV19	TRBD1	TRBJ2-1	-	CASKIDRGSYNEQFF	TGTGCCAGTAAGATAGACAGGGGCTCCTACAATGAGCAGTTCTTC
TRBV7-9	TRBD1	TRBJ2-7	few	CASSLVGTGREQYF	TGTGCCAGCAGCTTAGTTGGGACAGGGCGCGAGCAGTACTTC
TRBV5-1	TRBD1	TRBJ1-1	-	CASSLGQGRGTEAFF	TGCGCCAGCAGCTTGGGACAGGGAAGGGGCACTGAAGCTTTCTTT
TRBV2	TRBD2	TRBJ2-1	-	CASIPTGGHNEQFF	TGTGCCAGCATCCCAACGGGGGGGCACAATGAGCAGTTCTTC
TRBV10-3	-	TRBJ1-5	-	CAISAGDDQPQHF	TGTGCCATCAGTGCGGGGGATGATCAGCCCCAGCATTTT
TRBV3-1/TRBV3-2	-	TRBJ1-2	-	CASSQDTRHSFYGYTF	TGTGCCAGCAGCCAAGATACGCGGCACTCCTTCTATGGCTACACCTTC
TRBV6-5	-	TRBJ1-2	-	CASSPGFDYGYTF	TGTGCCAGCAGTCCAGGGTTCGACTATGGCTACACCTTC
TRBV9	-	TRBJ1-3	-	CASSDPQGSGNTIYF	TGTGCCAGCAGCGACCCTCAGGGCTCTGGAAACACCATATATTTT
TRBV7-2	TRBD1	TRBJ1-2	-	CASSPWTGGGYTF	TGTGCCAGCAGCCCTTGGACAGGGGGGGGCTACACCTTC
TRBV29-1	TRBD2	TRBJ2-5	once	CSVEDLGGLGETQYF	TGCAGCGTTGAAGATCTGGGGGGGTTGGGAGAGACCCAGTACTTC
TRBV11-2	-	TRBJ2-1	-	CASSHPYSRDEQFF	TGTGCCAGCAGCCATCCTTATAGTCGCGATGAGCAGTTCTTC
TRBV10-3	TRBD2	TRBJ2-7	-	CAISQTSGRDEQYF	TGTGCCATCAGCCAGACTAGCGGGAGGGACGAGCAGTACTTC